The 21 T cell receptor beta chains given below trace back to one sample, sequenced in a study of T cells in localized non-small cell lung cancer. TCRdb keeps only in-frame clones here, not all; method: immunoSEQ multiplex PCR. The data show 38,000 or so clones, with roughly 79% seen just once and about 7% held by the top ten. This sample comprised peripheral blood mononuclear cells, obtained before any cancer treatment. The receptors here all came from a male donor at least 60 years old with stage II lung adenocarcinoma.

The J gene is TRBJ2-3, the V gene TRBV27; D is possibly TRBD1 (5 bases). The V end was cut by 8 bases, the J end by 0 bases, with 12 bases between. Germline CDR1 reads MNHEY; CDR2 reads SMNVEV (reference sequence). The CDR3 extends over 14 amino acids. This CDR3 reads CASARAASTDTQYF. The DNA of the CDR3 is TGTGCCAGCGCCAGGGCGGCTAGCACAGATACGCAGTATTTT.

This clone has a single count. V and J are TRBV28 and TRBJ2-5; 10 bases align to TRBD2. With V trimmed by 4 bases and J by 5 bases, 13 bases remained unmatched. The CDR3 consists of 17 residues. CDR1 and CDR2 (germline): MDHEN, SYDVKM. The CDR3 DNA reads TGTGCCAGCAGTTCTGGACTAGCGGAGGGAACCCGGGAGACCCAGTACTTC. Translated: CASSSGLAEGTRETQYF.

The chain couples TRBV28 to TRBJ1-1; possibly TRBD1 for D (6 bases). Germline lookup yields CDR1 MDHEN and CDR2 SYDVKM. The CDR3 totals 14 residues. V was shortened by 3 bases and J by 1 base, with 9 bases between the two germline ends. CDR3 protein: CASSFRGENTEAFF. CDR3 nucleotide sequence: TGTGCCAGCAGTTTTAGGGGGGAGAACACTGAAGCTTTCTTT.

V and J are TRBV7-2 and TRBJ2-1, with TRBD2 identical over 7 bases. V lost 7 bases, J lost 7 bases, and 16 bases stayed unmatched. The CDR3 consists of 16 residues. Per germline, CDR1 SGHTA and CDR2 FQGNSA. CDR3 nucleotides: TGTGCCAGCATCCCCCCTCAGGGAGGGACTGTAAATGAGCAGTTCTTC. Protein sequence: CASIPPQGGTVNEQFF.

The V and J genes are TRBV4-3 and TRBJ2-1, with 10 nucleotides matching TRBD2. The germline gives CDR1 LGHNA, CDR2 YSLEER. The CDR3 spans 16 residues. V trimming: 0 bases; J trimming: 5 bases; junction bases outside the gene matches: 4. The CDR3 nucleotides read TGCGCCAGCAGCCAAGACCCTAGCGGGAGCCACAATGAGCAGTTCTTC. Its translation is CASSQDPSGSHNEQFF.

The chain has TRBV5-6 and TRBJ2-7, with D possibly being TRBD1 (7 bases). The V end lost 4 bases, the J end lost 1 base, and 12 bases lay between the germline ends. In germline, CDR1 is SGHDT, CDR2 YYEEEE. The CDR3 runs to 14 residues. The chain's CDR3 is CASSQTGRSYEQYF. CDR3 DNA sequence: TGTGCCAGCAGCCAGACAGGGAGGTCCTACGAGCAGTACTTC.

This clone showed up just a few times. The chain carries TRBV19 and TRBJ2-7; TRBD2 agrees at 8 bases. The ends lost 6 bases at V and 2 bases at J; junction bases unmatched: 0. There are 12 residues in the CDR3. The germline V gene has CDR1 LNHDA and CDR2 SQIVND (reference sequence). The CDR3 nucleotides are TGTGCCAGTAGCGGGAGGGCCTACGAGCAGTACTTC. Its protein product is CASSGRAYEQYF.

The chain combines TRBV27 with TRBJ1-1; D is undetermined. The germline V gene has CDR1 MNHEY and CDR2 SMNVEV (reference sequence). The CDR3 extends over 13 amino acids. The germline V and J ends were trimmed by 5 bases and 0 bases, with 7 bases remaining between them. CDR3: CASSPTVNTEAFF. As DNA, the CDR3 is TGTGCCAGCAGTCCAACGGTGAACACTGAAGCTTTCTTT.

This clone has only a few counts. The sample contains more than one DNA sequence encoding this CDR3. The genes are TRBV18 and TRBJ1-1, with a tentative D call TRBD1 (6 bases). Trimming cost V 3 bases and J 1 base, with 9 bases left between them. This CDR3 is 14 amino acids long. The V gene's germline CDR1 is KGHSH and CDR2 LQKENI. The CDR3 nucleotides are TGTGCCAGCTCACCCAACAGGGCGAACACTGAAGCTTTCTTT. Residues: CASSPNRANTEAFF.

This rearrangement joins TRBV10-3 to TRBJ1-2; possible D gene TRBD1, 6 bases. The length of the CDR3 is 15 residues. Germline lookup yields CDR1 ENHRY and CDR2 SYGVKD. With 2 bases removed from V and 10 bases from J, the gap between germline ends came to 20 bases. The chain's CDR3 is CAISEQGSSRYPYTF. The DNA for the CDR3 is TGTGCCATCAGTGAGCAGGGGAGTTCCCGCTATCCCTACACCTTC.

This clone was picked up a small number of times. The chain employs TRBV7-2 and TRBJ2-1; D may be TRBD1 (5 bases). This CDR3 spans 13 amino acids. V dropped 6 bases and J dropped 5 bases, with 11 bases sitting between them. Germline V gene data show CDR1 as SGHTA and CDR2 as FQGNSA. CDR3 sequence reads: CASRLGPNNEQFF. CDR3 DNA sequence: TGTGCCAGCAGATTGGGGCCGAACAATGAGCAGTTCTTC.

This clone was seen just once. The chain combines TRBV7-2 with TRBJ2-1; D not resolved. Trimming took 6 bases from V and 6 from J, leaving 21 bases between them. Germline V CDR1 and CDR2: SGHTA, FQGNSA. The CDR3 is 16 amino acids. CDR3 nucleotide sequence: TGTGCCAGCAGTCCACGTTCTAGTTCGCTGGGCAATGAGCAGTTCTTC. Translating gives CASSPRSSSLGNEQFF.

In this sample, this clone turned up once. This chain joins TRBV7-8 and TRBJ2-3, with 9 bases identical to TRBD1. CDR3 length: 16 residues. Germline lookup yields CDR1 SGHVS and CDR2 FQNEAQ. V dropped 4 bases and J dropped 0; count of bases not matched to a gene: 5. CDR3 sequence reads: CASSSTGGRSTDTQYF. DNA of the CDR3: TGTGCCAGCAGCTCAACAGGGGGCCGGAGCACAGATACGCAGTATTTT.

The chain joins TRBV5-4 to TRBJ2-3; 8 bases match TRBD2. V trimming: 4 bases; J trimming: 1 base; junction bases outside the gene matches: 11. Germline V gene lookup returns CDR1 SGHNT and CDR2 YYREEE (reference sequence). This CDR3 is built from 17 residues. The CDR3 bases are TGTGCCAGCAGCCCCGATTTTAGCGGGAAGGGCACAGATACGCAGTATTTT. Amino acid sequence: CASSPDFSGKGTDTQYF. Full variable domain (missing parts from reference TRBV5-4 and TRBJ2-3): ETGVTQSPTHLIKTRGQQVTLRCSSQSGHNTVSWYQQALGQGPQFIFQYYREEENGRGNFPPRFSGLQFPNYSSELNVNALELDDSALYLCASSPDFSGKGTDTQYFGPGTRLTVL.

The chain joins TRBV19 to TRBJ2-3; perhaps TRBD1 as D (5 bases). Per the germline V gene, CDR1 is LNHDA and CDR2 is SQIVND (reference sequence). This CDR3 has 16 amino acids. The V and J ends lost 6 bases and 0 bases respectively, with 16 bases between them. The CDR3 spells CASSLRGQPSTDTQYF. In DNA form, the CDR3 reads TGTGCCAGTAGCCTTAGGGGCCAGCCTAGCACAGATACGCAGTATTTT. Using reference TRBV19 and TRBJ2-3 for the parts outside the CDR3, the full variable domain is DGGITQSPKYLFRKEGQNVTLSCEQNLNHDAMYWYRQDPGQGLRLIYYSQIVNDFQKGDIAEGYSVSREKKESFPLTVTSAQKNPTAFYLCASSLRGQPSTDTQYFGPGTRLTVL.

This clone occurred once. The chain links TRBV10-3 to TRBJ1-5; D is unclear. Germline assignment: CDR1 ENHRY and CDR2 SYGVKD. CDR3 size: 13 residues. The V gene lost 10 bases and the J gene lost 1 base, with 11 bases spanning the gap. The CDR3 reads CATLGDSNQPQHF. CDR3 sequence (DNA): TGTGCCACCCTCGGTGACAGCAATCAGCCCCAGCATTTT.

The chain combines TRBV6-5 with TRBJ2-7; possibly TRBD1 or TRBD2 for D (5 bases each). The germline V gene has CDR1 MNHEY and CDR2 SVGAGI. The CDR3 spans 14 residues. V lost 0 bases, J lost 5 bases, and 11 bases lay in between. The CDR3 DNA sequence: TGTGCCAGCAGTTACTCGGGGGAATTCCACGAGCAGTACTTC. It translates to CASSYSGEFHEQYF.

The gene calls are TRBV6-5 and TRBJ1-5, with D possibly matching TRBD1 (6 bases). Germline V gives CDR1 MNHEY, CDR2 SVGAGI. V was pared by 0 bases and J by 4 bases, with 7 bases between. The length of the CDR3 is 14 residues. The CDR3 loop is CASSYSRGNQPQHF. The CDR3 DNA follows: TGTGCCAGCAGTTACTCGAGGGGGAATCAGCCCCAGCATTTT.

V is TRBV5-1 and J is TRBJ1-3; 7 bases match TRBD1. Germline CDR1 SGHRS, CDR2 YFSETQ. V shed 1 base and J 4 bases; nucleotides not matched to a gene: 8. The CDR3 totals 16 residues. The CDR3: CASSLSGQSTGNTIYF. CDR3 DNA sequence: TGCGCCAGCAGCTTGTCGGGACAGTCAACCGGAAACACCATATATTTT.

The chain's CDR3 is CASSSTGTGGYEQYF. Written as DNA, the CDR3 is TGTGCCAGCAGCTCGACGGGAACCGGCGGGTACGAGCAGTACTTC. The genes are TRBV7-6 and TRBJ2-7, with D perhaps TRBD2 (5 bases). CDR1 is SGHVS and CDR2 is FNYEAQ in the germline V gene. V was shortened by 4 bases and J by 4 bases, with 17 bases between the two germline ends. This CDR3 is 15 amino acids long. Full variable domain (missing parts from reference TRBV7-6 and TRBJ2-7): GAGVSQSPRYKVTKRGQDVALRCDPISGHVSLYWYRQALGQGPEFLTYFNYEAQQDKSGLPNDRFSAERPEGSISTLTIQRTEQRDSAMYRCASSSTGTGGYEQYFGPGTRLTVT.

This rearrangement joins TRBV29-1 to TRBJ1-1; TRBD1 matches at 9 bases. V dropped 7 bases and J dropped 4; count of bases not matched to a gene: 4. The CDR3 has 12 residues. Germline V gene lookup returns CDR1 SQVTM and CDR2 ANQGSEA. CDR3 protein: CSGNRGPTEAFF. The CDR3, as DNA: TGCAGCGGAAACAGGGGGCCCACTGAAGCTTTCTTT.